This entry describes one T cell receptor beta chain. This clonotype was counted a few times. Which antigen it targets is not known. No much larger clone exists at a distance of one base, and base qualities are not known. Receptors were amplified or captured by 5' RACE. This sample was sequenced with an Illumina HiSeq 2500. A second PCR of roughly 6 to 11 cycles was run with a J-beta primer mix and a sample-barcoded 5' primer. A template-switch 5' adaptor carrying 12 random nucleotides introduced a unique molecular identifier onto each TCR beta cDNA molecule. At least 2.5 million CDR3-containing paired-end reads were obtained from each sample. First-strand cDNA synthesis was performed from all RNA using the Mint cDNA synthesis kit, with priming by a TRBC-specific oligonucleotide. After uracil-DNA glycosylase treatment, a first 18-cycle PCR used universal primers M1SS and BC2_uni_R on all cDNA. On the study's bioinformatics: For normalization, 1 million high-quality reads, each with a distinct molecular identifier, were randomly selected from each sample. Reads with shared molecular identifiers were discarded instead of being binned into consensus sequences. CDR3 identification, clonotype clustering and error correction used MiTCR with a Q25 quality threshold and the strictest error-elimination algorithm. Lower-bound total TCR beta diversity was estimated with a nonparametric unseen species model using Euler transformation. Using fastp trimming at Q25 and MiXCR clonotype assembly, TCRdb reanalyzed the public sequencing data and kept in-frame beta chains. A single entry per CDR3 protein holds the most common genes and DNA from its merged rows. TCRdb, not the authors, supplied the V and J calls. For this sample the table gives about 1,600,000 distinct CDR3 sequences, of which around 42% were detected only once. Together, the top ten hold roughly 7.9% of the sample.

The donors were 40 or so Caucasian individuals from Russia, aged roughly 6 to 100 years, who were systemically healthy. Each donor gave around 9 milliliters of peripheral blood, collected into EDTA-treated Vacutainer tubes. Ficoll-Paque density-gradient centrifugation was used to isolate PBMCs, with at least 7 million obtained per sample. Total RNA, at least 6 micrograms per sample, was extracted from PBMCs with Trizol reagent. Naive CD45RAhigh/CD27high T cell percentages were measured by flow cytometry on a PBMC aliquot from every donor. CDR1 and CDR2 were assigned from the germline V gene as SGHRS and YFSETQ. The junction shows trimming of 4 bases on V and 6 bases on J, and the gene matches do not reach 8 bases of it. Including the terminal cysteine and phenylalanine, the CDR3 comprises 16 residues. Only CDR3 DNA remains: 48 bases, in frame from the first base. This sample is drawn from a study of blood T cells in healthy people across ages (dated by TCRdb to the mid-2010s). General notes on the study: In model experiments, roughly one uniquely barcoded TCR beta cDNA molecule per two T cells was captured by template switching. The study measured age-related changes in TCR beta repertoire diversity using deep sequencing normalized with unique cDNA molecular identifiers. Four age groups were formed from the donors: young (average approximately 15 years), middle-aged (around 37), aged (about 62) and long-lived (roughly 81). Two additional independent replicas of 1 million unique cDNA reads from the same blood draw were analyzed for two donors (one aged 18 to 30 and one aged 80 or older). To avoid experimental bias, donors of different ages were spread randomly across the sequencing lanes. Study-wide conclusions, independent of this receptor: Compared with the aged group, the long-lived group had more naive CD4+ T cells, fewer expanded clones and increased TCR diversity, suggesting age selection. Estimates of total diversity from one million sequenced T cells were regarded as lower bounds and underestimates. The CMV infection status of donors was not known, potentially confounding age-related changes in expanded clonotypes. The percentage of naive T cells measured by flow cytometry correlated strongly with observed TCR beta diversity. As age increased, observed TCR beta diversity per million T cells dropped in a roughly linear way, and a significant reduction was already evident by age roughly 36. Conclusive comparison of naive and antigen-experienced compartments was prevented by the profiling of bulk unsorted PBMCs.

The rearrangement combines TRBV5-1 with TRBJ2-1, with 12 bases in between that match TRBD2. The TCR originated in a woman aged 18-30 years in good health. Sequencing used blood. The CDR3 has the sequence CASSARLAGDFNEQFF. Here is the DNA: TGCGCCAGCAGCGCCAGACTAGCGGGGGACTTCAATGAGCAGTTCTTC. Joined to the reference TRBV5-1 and TRBJ2-1 proteins, this CDR3 gives the full variable domain: KAGVTQTPRYLIKTRGQQVTLSCSPISGHRSVSWYQQTPGQGLQFLFEYFSETQRNKGNFPGRFSGRQFSNSRSEMNVSTLELGDSALYLCASSARLAGDFNEQFFGPGTRLTVL.